The clone carrying this T cell receptor (beta chain) showed up just a few times. Its cognate antigen is unknown. TCRdb analysed the 5' RACE reads with MiXCR anew, one entry per CDR3 protein. Here the sample spans around 110,000 distinct CDR3 sequences, about 18% being singletons. This entry is derived from a study of T-cell memory formation after mild COVID-19. The overall study: The TCR clusters were mostly specific to one donor.

Points from the study as a whole: In pre-infection memory, a portion of responding clones appeared, which suggested that cross-reactive memory joined. CD4+ bias marked clones expanding day 15 to 37, unlike balanced contracting clones.

Sequencing used PBMCs or a T cell subset sorted from them (not recorded which). The sequence was obtained from an adult woman who had mild COVID-19 (a few samples of this study predate the infection). Cell type and time point are not known.

CDR3: CASTAGQSWETQYF. CDR3 nucleotides: TGTGCCAGTACAGCGGGACAATCGTGGGAGACCCAGTACTTC. The genes are TRBV2 and TRBJ2-5; tentatively, D is TRBD2 (7 bases). The CDR3 has 14 amino acids. V was clipped by 9 bases and J by 5 bases, with 19 bases between them. The germline CDR1 and CDR2 sequences are SNHLY and FYNNEI.